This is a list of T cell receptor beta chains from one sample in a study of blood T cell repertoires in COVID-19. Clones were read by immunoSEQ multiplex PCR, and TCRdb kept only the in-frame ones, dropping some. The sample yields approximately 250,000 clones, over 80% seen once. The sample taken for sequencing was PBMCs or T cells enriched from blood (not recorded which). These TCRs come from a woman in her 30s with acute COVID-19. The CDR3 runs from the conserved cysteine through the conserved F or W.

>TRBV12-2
CASRLERDGAASGNTIYF
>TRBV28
CASRQTPRGPQETQYF
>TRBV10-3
CAIRTSGNAGELFF
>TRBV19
CASTASSGTTYEQYF
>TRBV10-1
CASSGQINQPQHF
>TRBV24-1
CATSDRDFNEQFF
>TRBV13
CASSLGQPASGANVLTF
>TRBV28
CASVGGSEAFF
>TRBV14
CASSQVALAGYTGELFF
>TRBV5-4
CASSLEQGIEAFF
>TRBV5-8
CASSLSEDNQPQHF
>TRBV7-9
CASSLPTSPSTDTQYF
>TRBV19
CASTYGTSGSSTGELFF
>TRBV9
CASSVAQFGTDTQYF
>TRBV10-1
CASSESSSSWDIQYF
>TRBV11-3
CASSRGGVGTDTQYF
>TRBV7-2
CASSLDSQNIQYF
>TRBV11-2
CASSETRLAGLQETQYF
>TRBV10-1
CASSDLTGYNEQFF
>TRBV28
CASSLQGFENTEAFF
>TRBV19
CASSNPFGQGEEQYF
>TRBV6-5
CASRQGRLNSPLHF
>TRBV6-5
CASSYSWVRGADTQYF